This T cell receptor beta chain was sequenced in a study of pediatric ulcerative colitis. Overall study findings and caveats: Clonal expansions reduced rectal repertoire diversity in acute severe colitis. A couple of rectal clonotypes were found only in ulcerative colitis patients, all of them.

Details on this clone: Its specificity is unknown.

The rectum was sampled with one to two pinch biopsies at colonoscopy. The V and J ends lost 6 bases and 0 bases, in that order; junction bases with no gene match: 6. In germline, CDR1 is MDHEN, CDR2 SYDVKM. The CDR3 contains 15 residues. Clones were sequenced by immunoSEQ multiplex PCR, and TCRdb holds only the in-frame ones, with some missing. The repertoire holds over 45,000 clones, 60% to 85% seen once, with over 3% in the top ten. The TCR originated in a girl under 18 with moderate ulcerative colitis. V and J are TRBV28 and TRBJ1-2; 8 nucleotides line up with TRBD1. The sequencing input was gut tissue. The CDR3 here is CASSYSQGANYGYTF. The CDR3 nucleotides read TGTGCCAGCAGCTACTCACAGGGGGCTAACTATGGCTACACCTTC.